The 20 T cell receptor beta chains given below trace back to one sample, sequenced in a study of patients and donors after allogeneic stem cell transplantation. Via MiXCR, TCRdb re-called the RT-PCR reads, giving one row per CDR3 protein. The sample lists hundreds of thousands of distinct CDR3 sequences, roughly 17% occurring once. Sequenced sample: blood, either unsorted or a sorted T cell fraction (not recorded which). The receptors originated from a human donor who was either an allogeneic HSCT recipient or a stem cell or donor lymphocyte infusion donor (not recorded which). It is not recorded whose cells these are; they may come from a transplant donor.

This chain links TRBV2 with TRBJ1-1; TRBD1 aligns across 8 bases. The CDR3 has 15 amino acids. The V gene's germline CDR1 is SNHLY and CDR2 FYNNEI. V lost 6 bases to trimming and J lost 11 bases; unmatched junction nucleotides: 17. The CDR3 reads CASSDRGGTLNPAFF. In DNA form, the CDR3 reads TGTGCCAGCAGCGACAGGGGAGGGACTCTTAACCCCGCTTTCTTT.

This clonotype was detected only a few times. This chain links TRBV5-1 with TRBJ1-1; D not resolved. V gave up 4 bases and J gave up 2 bases, with 12 bases separating them. The CDR3 is made up of 14 amino acids. Germline V CDR1 and CDR2: SGHRS, YFSETQ. CDR3 bases: TGCGCCAGCAGCCCGACGGGGAAAAACACTGAAGCTTTCTTT. This translates into CASSPTGKNTEAFF. Variable domain in full (rest from reference TRBV5-1 and TRBJ1-1): KAGVTQTPRYLIKTRGQQVTLSCSPISGHRSVSWYQQTPGQGLQFLFEYFSETQRNKGNFPGRFSGRQFSNSRSEMNVSTLELGDSALYLCASSPTGKNTEAFFGQGTRLTVV.

J is TRBJ2-2 and V is TRBV7-9; no clear D. The germline CDR1 and CDR2 sequences are SEHNR and FQNEAQ (reference sequence). Trimming removed 4 bases at V and 6 bases at J, with 9 bases between. The CDR3 covers 13 residues. CDR3 residues: CASSSKQPGELFF. CDR3 bases: TGTGCCAGCAGCTCAAAGCAGCCCGGGGAGCTGTTTTTT.

Ten or more counts support this clonotype. V usage is TRBV3-1 and J usage is TRBJ2-1, with 8 bases that match TRBD2. Germline-derived CDR1 and CDR2 are LGHDT and YNNKEL (reference sequence). Trimming took 4 bases from V and 0 from J; bases not matched to a gene: 5. The CDR3 has 16 residues. This chain's CDR3 is CASSRERGSSYNEQFF. The CDR3 DNA sequence: TGTGCCAGCAGCCGAGAGCGGGGGAGCTCCTACAATGAGCAGTTCTTC.

The rearrangement joins TRBV9 to TRBJ2-3; 13 bases agree with TRBD2. From germline, CDR1 is SGDLS and CDR2 YYNGEE. The CDR3 totals 16 residues. With V trimmed by 4 bases and J by 1 base, 3 bases remained unmatched. The CDR3 DNA follows: TGTGCCAGCAGCACCGGGACTAGCGGGGGCACAGATACGCAGTATTTT. This translates into CASSTGTSGGTDTQYF.

This clonotype was counted between two and nine times. This sequence joins TRBV6-5 and TRBJ2-7; D is perhaps TRBD1 (5 bases). Trimming removed 2 bases from V and 2 bases from J, with 13 bases in between. This CDR3 spans 15 amino acids. Germline lookup yields CDR1 MNHEY and CDR2 SVGAGI. In nucleotides, the CDR3 is TGTGCCAGCAGTTACGAGGCAGGGCTAACCTACGAGCAGTACTTC. This encodes CASSYEAGLTYEQYF.

This clonotype was counted many times. V is TRBV4-1 and J is TRBJ2-2; no reliable D call. This CDR3 is 16 amino acids long. The germline V gene has CDR1 MGHRA and CDR2 YSYEKL. V was shortened by 1 base and J by 2 bases, with 11 bases between the two germline ends. CDR3 coding DNA: TGCGCCAGCAGCCAAGTCGGGCAGACTAACACCGGGGAGCTGTTTTTT. Residues: CASSQVGQTNTGELFF.

J is TRBJ2-3 and V is TRBV7-2; 9 bases are a match to TRBD2. Germline V gene lookup returns CDR1 SGHTA and CDR2 FQGNSA. The trim removed 5 bases at V and 0 bases at J, leaving 9 bases unmatched. The CDR3 has 17 residues. CDR3 in amino acids: CASSRYLAGSSTDTQYF. For the CDR3, the DNA is TGTGCCAGCAGCCGATATCTAGCGGGGTCTAGCACAGATACGCAGTATTTT. Filled out from reference TRBV7-2 and TRBJ2-3, the complete variable domain reads GAGVSQSPSNKVTEKGKDVELRCDPISGHTALYWYRQSLGQGLEFLIYFQGNSAPDKSGLPSDRFSAERTGGSVSTLTIQRTQQEDSAVYLCASSRYLAGSSTDTQYFGPGTRLTVL.

Only a few counts were recorded for this clonotype. This chain links TRBV12-3 or TRBV12-4 with TRBJ1-5; D is perhaps TRBD1 (5 bases). The ends were cut back, 6 bases at V and 9 bases at J, with 12 bases in the middle. CDR3 length: 12 amino acids. The CDR3 DNA is TGTGCCAGCAGCCCCGGGGGGGGGCCCCAGCATTTT. Its protein is CASSPGGGPQHF.

J is TRBJ2-2 and V is TRBV5-4, with TRBD2 matching over 8 bases. CDR1 SGHNT and CDR2 YYREEE come from the germline V gene (reference sequence). J lost 1 base, V lost 1 base, and 6 bases had no gene match. The CDR3 extends over 17 amino acids. The DNA of the CDR3 is TGTGCCAGCAGCTTGTGGGGCGGGAGGATGAACACCGGGGAGCTGTTTTTT. Protein product: CASSLWGGRMNTGELFF.

This chain uses TRBV7-2 with TRBJ1-5; D possibly corresponds to TRBD1 (5 bases). The germline V gene encodes CDR1 SGHTA and CDR2 FQGNSA. This CDR3 is built from 14 residues. V lost 8 bases, J lost 2 bases, and 13 bases lay in between. The chain's CDR3 is CASSRGDGNQPQHF. CDR3 DNA sequence: TGTGCCAGCTCCCGGGGGGACGGCAATCAGCCCCAGCATTTT.

This sequence joins TRBV6-2 or TRBV6-3 and TRBJ1-6, with 7 bases lining up with TRBD1. CDR1 is MNHEY and CDR2 is SVGEGT in the germline V gene. This CDR3 has 16 amino acids. V shed 5 bases, J shed 7 bases, and the junction held 11 bases outside the gene matches. The CDR3 nucleotides read TGTGCCAGCAGTAGGATTCGACAGGGTGGAAATTCACCCCTCCACTTT. It encodes CASSRIRQGGNSPLHF.

This clonotype was found a few times. The chain employs TRBV24-1 and TRBJ2-2; 9 bases line up with TRBD2. This CDR3 is built from 14 residues. The ends lost 7 bases at V and 7 bases at J; junction bases unmatched: 6. Germline V gives CDR1 KGHDR, CDR2 SFDVKD. CDR3: CATSRGLAGGELFF. For the CDR3, the DNA is TGTGCCACCAGCAGGGGACTAGCTGGCGGGGAGCTGTTTTTT.

This clonotype was seen more than once but under ten times. The gene calls are TRBV28 and TRBJ2-3; 13 nucleotides align to TRBD2. The CDR3 sequence is 14 residues long. V was clipped by 8 bases and J by 4 bases; unmatched bases: 3. In germline, CDR1 is MDHEN, CDR2 SYDVKM. The CDR3 region has the DNA TGTGCCAGCGGACTAGCGGGAGCCTCAGATACGCAGTATTTT. It yields the protein CASGLAGASDTQYF.

The chain recombines TRBV20-1 with TRBJ2-7, with 11 bases lining up with TRBD2. After removal of 6 bases from V and 4 bases from J, the junction contained 8 bases not matched to a gene. The V gene's germline CDR1 is DFQATT and CDR2 SNEGSKA (reference sequence). The CDR3 sequence is 14 residues long. The CDR3 sequence is CSAKKTSGGYEQYF. The DNA of the CDR3 is TGCAGTGCCAAGAAAACTAGCGGGGGATACGAGCAGTACTTC.

This clonotype showed up just a few times. The chain uses TRBV20-1 and TRBJ2-1, with a tentative D call TRBD2 (6 bases). This CDR3 comprises 8 residues. The ends were cut back, 6 bases at V and 13 bases at J, with 7 bases in the middle. CDR1 and CDR2 from the germline V gene are DFQATT and SNEGSKA (reference sequence). The CDR3 nucleotides are TGCAGTGCCGGGGGACAGTTCTTC. It is translated as CSAGGQFF.

The chain couples TRBV12-3 or TRBV12-4 to TRBJ2-6; TRBD1 matches 7 bases. J gave up 3 bases and V 8 bases, and 7 bases lay outside the gene matches. The CDR3 consists of 15 residues. CDR3 residues: CASGRGDSGANVLTF. The CDR3 DNA reads TGTGCCAGCGGCCGAGGGGACAGTGGGGCCAACGTCCTGACTTTC.

J is TRBJ1-2 and V is TRBV5-1; 7 nucleotides line up with TRBD1. The ends lost 4 bases at V and 0 bases at J; junction bases unmatched: 3. Germline V gene data show CDR1 as SGHRS and CDR2 as YFSETQ. The CDR3 length is 14 residues. Written as DNA, the CDR3 is TGCGCCAGCAGCCCGGGACAGACTAACTATGGCTACACCTTC. Translating gives CASSPGQTNYGYTF. Complete variable domain (other parts from reference TRBV5-1 and TRBJ1-2): KAGVTQTPRYLIKTRGQQVTLSCSPISGHRSVSWYQQTPGQGLQFLFEYFSETQRNKGNFPGRFSGRQFSNSRSEMNVSTLELGDSALYLCASSPGQTNYGYTFGSGTRLTVV.

This chain uses TRBV20-1 with TRBJ2-3; tentative D call: TRBD1 (6 bases). CDR1 DFQATT and CDR2 SNEGSKA come from the germline V gene (reference sequence). The CDR3 is 13 residues long. V lost 6 bases and J lost 8, with 18 bases in between. The CDR3 DNA reads as TGCAGTGCCCCACAGGGAGTTACGGTTACGCAGTATTTT. This gives the protein CSAPQGVTVTQYF.

In its sample, this clonotype was seen a few times. V and J are TRBV20-1 and TRBJ1-5; tentative D call: TRBD1 (5 bases). V was pared by 2 bases and J by 14 bases, with 22 bases between. Germline lookup yields CDR1 DFQATT and CDR2 SNEGSKA (reference sequence). This CDR3 region has 14 residues. The CDR3 is CSARMRGSSVLKHF. Written as DNA, the CDR3 is TGCAGTGCTAGAATGAGGGGAAGCAGTGTGTTGAAGCATTTT.